This TCR beta chain originates from a study of blood T cell repertoires in COVID-19. For the study at large: Specimens from acute and convalescent COVID-19 originated in the United States, Italy and Spain. PBMCs, B-cell-depleted T cells, or T cells provided the cDNA or gDNA that made up the material.

Losses at the gene ends were 3 bases for V and 6 bases for J; bases not matched to a gene: 21. The germline gives CDR1 MNHEY, CDR2 SMNVEV (reference sequence). This CDR3 is built from 21 residues. Authors' data handling: Estimation of nucleated cell counts relied on the amplification of reference gene primers. TCRdb's copy holds only in-frame clones and misses some; the assay was immunoSEQ multiplex PCR. V and J calls and clone size are those listed in that table; D and trimming were worked out from the DNA. The data contain about 220,000 clones, around 81% of them seen just once; the ten biggest clones take up roughly 3%.

The sequenced material came from peripheral blood. The TCR sequence derives from a woman under 40 who had recovered from COVID-19. This rearrangement joins TRBV27 to TRBJ2-1; 12 bases map to TRBD2. CDR3 sequence (DNA): TGTGCCAGCAGTTTTCCGGACAGGGCGACTAGCGGGAGCAGGCCGCCCAATGAGCAGTTCTTC. It specifies CASSFPDRATSGSRPPNEQFF.